Sequencing of this TCR beta chain was carried out in a study of PD-1 blockade in classical Hodgkin lymphoma. V was pared by 5 bases and J by 9 bases, with 9 bases of the junction left unmatched. Looked up from germline, CDR1 is ENHRY and CDR2 is SYGVKD. There are 14 residues in the CDR3. Profiling relied on immunoSEQ multiplex PCR, and the TCRdb table lists in-frame clones only, not all of them. This table has roughly 16,000 clones, about nine tenths appearing once. As for time point: newly diagnosed, previously untreated cHL patient sample. The chain recombines TRBV10-3 with TRBJ2-1; 8 nucleotides agree with TRBD2. This clonotype originated in a human donor with classical Hodgkin lymphoma. The sequenced sample was peripheral blood mononuclear cells (PBMCs). CDR3 nucleotides: TGTGCCATCAGTTTGAAGCGGGAGAGAAGTGAGCAGTTCTTC. Translating it yields CAISLKRERSEQFF.